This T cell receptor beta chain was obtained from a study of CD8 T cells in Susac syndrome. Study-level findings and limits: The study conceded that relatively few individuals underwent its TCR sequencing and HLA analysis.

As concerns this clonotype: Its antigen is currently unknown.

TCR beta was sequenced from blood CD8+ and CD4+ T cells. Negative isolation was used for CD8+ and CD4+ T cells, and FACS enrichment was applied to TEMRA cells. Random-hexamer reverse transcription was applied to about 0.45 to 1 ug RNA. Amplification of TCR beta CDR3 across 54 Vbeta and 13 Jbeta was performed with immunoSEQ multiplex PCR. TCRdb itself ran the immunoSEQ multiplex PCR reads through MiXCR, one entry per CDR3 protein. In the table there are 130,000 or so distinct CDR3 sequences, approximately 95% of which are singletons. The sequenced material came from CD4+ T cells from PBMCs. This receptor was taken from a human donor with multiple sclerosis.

DNA of the CDR3: TGTGCCAGCAGCTCCGCTGGGGGGAATGAAAAACTGTTTTTT. Amino acid sequence: CASSSAGGNEKLFF. V is TRBV9 and J is TRBJ1-4; D may be TRBD1 (5 bases). Germline V gives CDR1 SGDLS, CDR2 YYNGEE. This CDR3 is built from 14 residues. Trimming removed 4 bases from V and 5 bases from J, with 12 bases in between.